Listed below are T cell receptor beta chains from one sample, sequenced in a study of cytomegalovirus exposure and HLA in healthy donors. Profiled with immunoSEQ multiplex PCR; TCRdb holds only in-frame clones, not every one. The table records approximately 130,000 clones, around four fifths of them present only once. The sequencing sample was made of PBMCs. The receptors here all came from a boy between 2 and 10 years old in good health and CMV-seronegative. Both conserved end residues are part of each CDR3. A D gene is named only where the DNA matches it firmly. The size entry is marked missing in some rows and otherwise reads once, few, many or a size class.

v_call	j_call	d_call	clone_size	cdr3_nt	cdr3_aa
TRBV6-1	TRBJ2-1	TRBD1	.	TGTGCCACCGCGGGGGACAGGGAAAGGAATGAGCAGTTCTTC	CATAGDRERNEQFF
TRBV6-6	TRBJ2-7	.	.	TGTGCCAGCAGTACACCAGGTTACGAGCAGTACTTC	CASSTPGYEQYF
TRBV5-1	TRBJ1-5	TRBD1	.	TGCGCCAGCAGTCGTGAACAGGGGGCACAGCCCCAGCATTTT	CASSREQGAQPQHF
TRBV19	TRBJ1-4	.	.	TGTGCCAGTAGCAGGGTTGGCTTGGAGGGTGAAAAACTGTTTTTT	CASSRVGLEGEKLFF
TRBV19	TRBJ2-1	.	once	TGTGCCAGTAGTATGCGGGCTAACCATGAGCAGTTCTTC	CASSMRANHEQFF
TRBV19	TRBJ2-1	.	.	TGTGCCAGTAGTATAGAACTAGACTTGGGCAATGAGCAGTTCTTC	CASSIELDLGNEQFF
TRBV4-1	TRBJ2-1	.	.	TGCGCCAGCAGCCAAGTACTCACGGGGTACAATGAGCAGTTCTTC	CASSQVLTGYNEQFF
TRBV28	TRBJ2-5	TRBD1	.	TGTGCCAGCAGTCCGTGGGACAGGGGGTTTCAAGAGACCCAGTACTTC	CASSPWDRGFQETQYF
TRBV6-4	TRBJ2-1	.	.	TGTGCCAGCAGTGCTGGACCAGGGGATTACAATGAGCAGTTCTTC	CASSAGPGDYNEQFF
TRBV5-1	TRBJ1-1	.	few	TGCGCCAGCGGCCAAACATGGAACACTGAAGCTTTCTTT	CASGQTWNTEAFF
TRBV19	TRBJ2-1	TRBD2	.	TGTGCCAGTATTACAGCGGGAGGGGCTTACAATGAGCAGTTCTTC	CASITAGGAYNEQFF
TRBV23-1	TRBJ2-7	.	.	TGCGCCAGCAGTCAACATATCATTGAGGCGACAGACACGCACCCCTACGAGCAGTACTTC	CASSQHIIEATDTHPYEQYF
TRBV6-1	TRBJ1-2	.	few	TGTGCCAGCAGTGAAGTTACAGGGCCTAACTATGGCTACACCTTC	CASSEVTGPNYGYTF
TRBV27	TRBJ1-5	.	.	TGTGCCAGCACCTCCGGGAATCAGCCCCAGCATTTT	CASTSGNQPQHF
TRBV5-1	TRBJ2-7	.	.	TGCGCCAGCAGCTTGGGGGGGGTAAGCTCCTACGAGCAGTACTTC	CASSLGGVSSYEQYF
TRBV10-3	TRBJ1-3	.	.	TGTGCCACCCACCCTAACCACTCTGGAAACACCATATATTTT	CATHPNHSGNTIYF
TRBV6-5	TRBJ1-1	.	.	TGTGCCAGCAGTTACTTGCAGGGGTCGGGGACTGAAGCTTTCTTT	CASSYLQGSGTEAFF
TRBV6-4	TRBJ2-1	.	.	TGTGCCAGCAGTGAGGAGGCTAGCTCCTACAATGAGCAGTTCTTC	CASSEEASSYNEQFF
TRBV6-5	TRBJ2-3	.	.	TGTGCCAGCAGTTACCAGTCTGGCAGCACAGATACGCAGTATTTT	CASSYQSGSTDTQYF
TRBV9	TRBJ2-1	TRBD2	.	TGTGCCAGCAGCTTAGCGGGAGGGCCCGATGAGCAGTTCTTC	CASSLAGGPDEQFF
TRBV5-6	TRBJ1-5	.	.	TGTGCCAGCAGCTTACGGCAGGGGTTGGGAGGCAATCAGCCCCAGCATTTT	CASSLRQGLGGNQPQHF
TRBV4-1	TRBJ1-4	TRBD1	.	TGCGCCAGCCGAATCAAACAGGGGGGGGATGAAAAACTGTTTTTT	CASRIKQGGDEKLFF
TRBV29-1	TRBJ2-1	TRBD2	.	TGCAGCGTTGAGGGCGGGGGGTTCTACAATGAGCAGTTCTTC	CSVEGGGFYNEQFF
TRBV30	TRBJ2-5	.	.	TGTGCCTGGAGTGGCCTAGATACTTCAGAGACCCAGTACTTC	CAWSGLDTSETQYF
TRBV2	TRBJ2-2	.	once	TGTGCCAGCATTTTCGCAGGACTGGGGTCCGGGGAGCTGTTTTTT	CASIFAGLGSGELFF
TRBV7-9	TRBJ2-1	.	once	TGTGCCAGCAGCTTAGCCCCATTCTACAATGAGCAGTTCTTC	CASSLAPFYNEQFF
TRBV6-1	TRBJ1-2	TRBD1	.	TGTGCCAGCAGCTACAGGGGACCAAACTATGGCTACACCTTC	CASSYRGPNYGYTF
TRBV7-6	TRBJ1-1	TRBD1	.	TGTGCCAGCAGCTTATACGACGGGGGACAGCCGAACACTGAAGCTTTCTTT	CASSLYDGGQPNTEAFF
TRBV6-6	TRBJ1-4	.	.	TGTGCCAGTAACCGCCGGGGAGGATCGAATGAAAAACTGTTTTTT	CASNRRGGSNEKLFF
TRBV5-5	TRBJ1-5	TRBD1	.	TGTGCCAGCAGCCAAGACAGGGGTTATCAGCCCCAGCATTTT	CASSQDRGYQPQHF
TRBV6-5	TRBJ1-2	.	.	TGTGCCAGCAGTTACCGTCGACAGAACTATGGCTACACCTTC	CASSYRRQNYGYTF
TRBV19	TRBJ1-3	.	.	TGTGCCAGTAGTATATCCGGAGGGAGGGCCGGCTCTGGAAACACCATATATTTT	CASSISGGRAGSGNTIYF
TRBV4-1	TRBJ2-4	TRBD2	.	TGCGCCAGCAGCCAAGGACGTCCGGGACTACTAGCCAAAAACATTCAGTACTTC	CASSQGRPGLLAKNIQYF
TRBV7-9	TRBJ1-1	.	.	TGTGCCAGCAGCTTAGAAGTCCTGCGCACTGAAGCTTTCTTT	CASSLEVLRTEAFF
TRBV5-8	TRBJ1-1	.	.	TGTGCCAGCAGCCTGAAGGGGGTTACTGAAGCTTTCTTT	CASSLKGVTEAFF
TRBV11-2	TRBJ2-3	TRBD2	.	TGTGCCAGCAGCCCAAGCGGGACCCCAGATACGCAGTATTTT	CASSPSGTPDTQYF
TRBV7-7	TRBJ2-1	TRBD2	once	TGTGCTAGCAGCTTAGGGTTGGGCGGCGGGGGGACTCACTACAATGAGCAGTTCTTC	CASSLGLGGGGTHYNEQFF
TRBV11-1	TRBJ2-5	TRBD1	once	TGTGCCAGCAGACCCCGGGACAGGGATCAAGAGACCCAGTACTTC	CASRPRDRDQETQYF
TRBV5-4	TRBJ2-3	.	.	TGTGCCAGCAGCTTATCACAGCAGACCCTCACAGATACGCAGTATTTT	CASSLSQQTLTDTQYF
TRBV18	TRBJ2-7	.	.	TGTGCCAGCTCACCATCTAGGGGCCCCTTCTACGAGCAGTACTTC	CASSPSRGPFYEQYF
TRBV19	TRBJ2-1	.	once	TGTGCCAGTAGTACGGGTACCTCCTACAATGAGCAGTTCTTC	CASSTGTSYNEQFF